This T cell receptor (beta chain) was identified in a study of post-analysis software for immune sequencing data. The wider study: Clinical courses comprised relapsing-remitting, secondary progressive and progressive-relapsing multiple sclerosis.

Unique molecular identifiers tagged the TCR beta cDNA libraries. T cells numbering about 0.95 to 11 million gave rise to roughly 0.5 million cDNA molecules. TCRdb reanalysed the PCR reads using MiXCR and keeps one entry per CDR3 protein. The profile covers about 820,000 distinct CDR3 sequences, with about 57% appearing a single time and 4% to 5.5% taken by the ten largest. There are a few counts of this clonotype. Its antigen is undetermined. Broader study findings: Batch-mates among the samples co-clustered strongly by F measure. Significantly lower normalized Chao1 diversity was seen in multiple sclerosis patients than in controls.

The origin of this receptor is a girl between 5 and 17 years old with multiple sclerosis. Sequencing was carried out using blood.

This chain's CDR3 is CSAQQGARNEQYF. CDR3 nucleotide sequence: TGCAGTGCTCAACAGGGGGCGCGTAACGAGCAGTACTTC. This chain connects TRBV20-1 to TRBJ2-7; 9 nucleotides line up with TRBD1. V shed 5 bases, J shed 5 bases, and the junction held 7 bases outside the gene matches. The CDR3 is 13 amino acids. Germline assignment: CDR1 DFQATT and CDR2 SNEGSKA (reference sequence).